Shown below are 20 T cell receptor beta chains from a single sample sequenced in a study of liver allograft versus peripheral blood T cells. As for the study in general: Transplanted livers held T cell receptor repertoires, and these were compared with repertoires in recipients' peripheral blood.

TCRdb reprocessed the reads with MiXCR, giving one entry per CDR3 protein. This sample yields some 600 distinct CDR3 sequences, of which 15% to 25% are seen a single time; 15% belongs to the top ten. Receptor source: a human patient who had a liver transplant. Some T cells may be supplied by the graft donor.

In this sample, this clonotype turned up a few times. The rearrangement joins TRBV20-1 to TRBJ2-1, with 12 positions matching TRBD2. The CDR3 loop spans 15 amino acids. V lost 6 bases to trimming and J lost 5 bases; unmatched junction nucleotides: 8. Germline loops: CDR1 DFQATT, CDR2 SNEGSKA (reference sequence). CDR3 DNA: TGCAGTGCCACCCGGACTAGCGGGGCTAACAATGAGCAGTTCTTC. Protein product: CSATRTSGANNEQFF.

This clonotype is medium-sized. The chain has TRBV5-6 and TRBJ1-2; unclear D gene. In germline, CDR1 is SGHDT, CDR2 YYEEEE. The CDR3 runs 14 residues. The ends were cut back, 0 bases at V and 8 bases at J, with 14 bases in the middle. The CDR3 region has the DNA TGTGCCAGCAGCTTGGAGCTGGCCGTGAGGGGCTACACCTTC. It encodes CASSLELAVRGYTF.

This clonotype counts as medium-sized. The V and J genes are TRBV28 and TRBJ1-4; D might be TRBD1 (5 bases). The CDR3 runs 15 residues. V was cut by 3 bases and J by 8 bases, with 16 bases left in between. CDR1 and CDR2 from the germline V gene are MDHEN and SYDVKM. The CDR3 DNA reads as TGTGCCAGCAGTTTGTCCGGGGGGGTTTGGGAAAAACTGTTTTTT. Amino acid sequence: CASSLSGGVWEKLFF.

By sample fraction, this clonotype is large. V usage is TRBV6-5 and J usage is TRBJ1-1; 11 bases are a match to TRBD1. V lost 0 bases and J lost 11; bases outside the gene matches: 11. This CDR3 spans 16 amino acids. Germline CDR1 is MNHEY and CDR2 is SVGAGI. CDR3 DNA sequence: TGTGCCAGCAGTTACTCGATTACGGGACAGGGGGGTCGTGCTTTCTTT. This codes for CASSYSITGQGGRAFF.

The V and J genes are TRBV19 and TRBJ1-1; TRBD1 agrees at 9 bases. CDR3 size: 14 residues. V dropped 3 bases and J dropped 6; count of bases not matched to a gene: 5. Germline CDR1 reads LNHDA; CDR2 reads SQIVND (reference sequence). The CDR3 reads CASSITGTGSEAFF. The DNA for the CDR3 is TGTGCCAGTAGTATCACCGGGACAGGGTCTGAAGCTTTCTTT.

Of note for this clonotype: A read error likely explains this, since a far larger clone differs by one base. This chain joins TRBV6-1 and TRBJ1-6; a possible D gene is TRBD1 (6 bases). Per germline, CDR1 MNHNS and CDR2 SASEGT. V lost 6 bases and J lost 6, with 12 bases in between. The CDR3 loop spans 14 amino acids. CDR3 bases: TGTGCCAGCAGGGCGGACAGCCTTAATTCACCCCTCCACTTT. Encoded protein: CASRADSLNSPLHF.

Judged by abundance, this clonotype is medium-sized (0.01 to 0.1%). This chain uses TRBV5-6 with TRBJ2-2, with D perhaps being TRBD1 or TRBD2 (5 bases each). This CDR3 comprises 15 residues. Germline-derived CDR1 and CDR2 are SGHDT and YYEEEE. V was shortened by 2 bases and J by 3 bases, with 11 bases between the two germline ends. In nucleotides, the CDR3 is TGTGCCAGCAGCTTACGAGGGGTAGACACCGGGGAGCTGTTTTTT. Amino acid sequence: CASSLRGVDTGELFF. Filled out from reference TRBV5-6 and TRBJ2-2, the complete variable domain reads DAGVTQSPTHLIKTRGQQVTLRCSPKSGHDTVSWYQQALGQGPQFIFQYYEEEERQRGNFPDRFSGHQFPNYSSELNVNALLLGDSALYLCASSLRGVDTGELFFGEGSRLTVL.

Judged by abundance, this clonotype is medium-sized. V is TRBV15 and J is TRBJ2-1, with 11 bases lining up with TRBD2. The germline gives CDR1 LNHNV, CDR2 YYDKDF (reference sequence). With V trimmed by 0 bases and J by 6 bases, 4 bases remained unmatched. The CDR3 contains 16 residues. CDR3 loop: CATSRDLLAGVNEQFF. The DNA of the CDR3 is TGTGCCACCAGCAGAGATCTACTAGCGGGAGTCAATGAGCAGTTCTTC.

On this clonotype: A read error may explain this, as a much larger clone is one base away. This chain joins TRBV20-1 and TRBJ1-5; D might be TRBD1 (5 bases). The V gene's germline CDR1 is DFQATT and CDR2 SNEGSKA (reference sequence). The CDR3 totals 15 residues. The CDR3: CSAITDSGSNRPQHF. The DNA for the CDR3 is TGCAGTGCTATTACAGACAGTGGGAGCAATCGGCCCCAGCATTTT.

As concerns this clonotype: With a far larger clone one base away, a read error is the likely cause. The rearrangement joins TRBV6-1 to TRBJ1-4; 9 nucleotides agree with TRBD1. J lost 8 bases, V lost 7 bases, and 14 bases had no gene match. The CDR3 is 16 residues long. Per germline, CDR1 MNHNS and CDR2 SASEGT. The CDR3 DNA follows: TGTGCCAGCACCAGCCCGGGGGGACAGGGCGGCGAAAAACTGTTTTTT. Protein sequence: CASTSPGGQGGEKLFF.

The chain joins TRBV19 to TRBJ1-1; weak D call: TRBD1 (6 bases). This CDR3 has 14 amino acids. Germline CDR1 LNHDA, CDR2 SQIVND (reference sequence). V was pared by 7 bases and J by 7 bases, with 19 bases between. The CDR3 coding sequence is TGTGCCAGTACCTCCCAAAGAGGGGGTATTGAAGCTTTCTTT. This sequence encodes CASTSQRGGIEAFF.

This clonotype has a handful of counts. The chain is built from TRBV19 and TRBJ1-1; TRBD1 aligns across 11 bases. CDR1 is LNHDA, CDR2 SQIVND, per germline (reference sequence). This CDR3 is built from 16 residues. The trim removed 4 bases at V and 4 bases at J, leaving 8 bases unmatched. The CDR3 spells CASSNAAGTGGTEAFF. The CDR3 nucleotides are TGTGCCAGTAGTAACGCTGCCGGGACAGGGGGCACTGAAGCTTTCTTT. The variable domain in full, completed from reference TRBV19 and TRBJ1-1, reads DGGITQSPKYLFRKEGQNVTLSCEQNLNHDAMYWYRQDPGQGLRLIYYSQIVNDFQKGDIAEGYSVSREKKESFPLTVTSAQKNPTAFYLCASSNAAGTGGTEAFFGQGTRLTVV.

In this sample, this clonotype is large (0.1 to 1%). V and J are TRBV19 and TRBJ1-5, with D possibly matching TRBD1 (5 bases). Germline CDR1 is LNHDA and CDR2 is SQIVND (reference sequence). The germline V and J ends were trimmed by 0 bases and 7 bases, with 10 bases remaining between them. CDR3 length equals 14 residues. Written as DNA, the CDR3 is TGTGCCAGTAGTATAGATAGAGGGGAACAGCCCCAGCATTTT. It specifies CASSIDRGEQPQHF.

This clonotype is labeled as large. This rearrangement joins TRBV5-6 to TRBJ1-2; the D is unclear. The CDR3 is 14 residues long. Looked up from germline, CDR1 is SGHDT and CDR2 is YYEEEE. The V end was cut by 4 bases, the J end by 1 base, with 11 bases between. Here the CDR3 reads CASSVLQSNYGYTF. The CDR3 DNA reads as TGTGCCAGCAGCGTTTTACAGAGTAACTATGGCTACACCTTC.

This clonotype ranks as large (0.1 to 1%). The CDR3 DNA sequence: TGTGCCAGTAGTATGGGGTGGGGGCCCTCGACAATACCCTACGAGCAGTACTTC. Encoded protein: CASSMGWGPSTIPYEQYF. The chain joins TRBV19 to TRBJ2-7, with D possibly matching TRBD1 (6 bases). CDR1 and CDR2 (germline): LNHDA, SQIVND (reference sequence). The CDR3 contains 18 residues. V lost 3 bases and J 2 bases, leaving 23 bases between the germline ends.

Concerning this clonotype itself: As the CDR3 is not closed by the conserved phenylalanine or tryptophan, this likely results from a read error. V and J are TRBV15 and TRBJ1-1; a weak D match, TRBD1 (6 bases). This CDR3 contains 13 residues. Germline loops: CDR1 LNHNV, CDR2 YYDKDF (reference sequence). The CDR3 DNA reads TGTGTCACCAGCAGCCAATTGACAGGCGAAGCTTTCTAT. This gives the protein CVTSSQLTGEAFY.

By share of the sample, this clonotype is large. V gene TRBV5-6 combines with J gene TRBJ1-1; no clear D gene. Trimming pared 2 bases from V and 6 bases from J, leaving 23 bases between. This CDR3 has 17 amino acids. CDR1 is SGHDT and CDR2 is YYEEEE in the germline V gene. Here the CDR3 reads CASSFRGPRSKISEAFF. The CDR3 DNA sequence: TGTGCCAGCAGCTTTCGTGGCCCAAGGTCGAAAATCTCTGAAGCTTTCTTT.

Within the sample, this clonotype is large. The gene calls are TRBV6-5 and TRBJ1-2, with 7 bases identical to TRBD1. The CDR3 consists of 12 residues. Per the germline V gene, CDR1 is MNHEY and CDR2 is SVGAGI. Losses at the gene ends were 6 bases for V and 7 bases for J; bases not matched to a gene: 5. Written as DNA, the CDR3 is TGTGCCAGCAGAAATCAGGGGGGTGGCTACACCTTC. Its translation is CASRNQGGGYTF.

The chain is built from TRBV6-2 or TRBV6-3 and TRBJ2-7, with 9 bases that match TRBD1. This CDR3 comprises 15 residues. Per germline, CDR1 MNHEY and CDR2 SVGEGT. The J segment lost 6 bases and the V segment lost 6 bases, leaving 12 bases of the junction unmatched. The CDR3 region is CASRPPGQGRGEQYF. The CDR3 DNA sequence: TGTGCCAGCAGACCTCCGGGACAGGGTAGGGGCGAGCAGTACTTC.

This clonotype counts as medium-sized (0.01 to 0.1%). CDR3 DNA: TGTGCCAGCAGCTTGGAGGGGGGCAGCCTTCTTCCCTACGAGCAGTACTTC. Amino acids: CASSLEGGSLLPYEQYF. V and J are TRBV5-4 and TRBJ2-7, with D perhaps TRBD1 or TRBD2 (6 bases each). The V gene's germline CDR1 is SGHNT and CDR2 YYREEE (reference sequence). V dropped 0 bases and J dropped 2 bases, with 18 bases sitting between them. The CDR3 length is 17 residues.